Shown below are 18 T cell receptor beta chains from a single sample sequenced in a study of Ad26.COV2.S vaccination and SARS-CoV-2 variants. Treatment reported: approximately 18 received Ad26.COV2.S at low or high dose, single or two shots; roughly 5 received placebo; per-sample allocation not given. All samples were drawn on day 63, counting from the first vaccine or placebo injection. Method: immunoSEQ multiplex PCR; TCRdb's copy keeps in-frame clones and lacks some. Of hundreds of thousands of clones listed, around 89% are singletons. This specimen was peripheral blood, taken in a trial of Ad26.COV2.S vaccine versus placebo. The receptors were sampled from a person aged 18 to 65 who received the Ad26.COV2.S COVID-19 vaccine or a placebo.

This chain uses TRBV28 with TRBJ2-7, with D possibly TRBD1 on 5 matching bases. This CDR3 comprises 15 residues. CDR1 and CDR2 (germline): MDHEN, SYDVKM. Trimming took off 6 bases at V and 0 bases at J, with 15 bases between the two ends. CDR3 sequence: CASSLHLGVSYEQYF. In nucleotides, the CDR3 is TGTGCCAGCAGCCTGCATCTAGGGGTCTCCTACGAGCAGTACTTC.

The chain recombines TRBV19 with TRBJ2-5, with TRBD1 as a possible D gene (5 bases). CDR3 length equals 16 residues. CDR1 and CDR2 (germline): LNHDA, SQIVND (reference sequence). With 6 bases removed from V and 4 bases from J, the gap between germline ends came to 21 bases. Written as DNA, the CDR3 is TGTGCCAGTAGCGCCAGGACACTCAGGGTACCAGAGACCCAGTACTTC. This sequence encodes CASSARTLRVPETQYF. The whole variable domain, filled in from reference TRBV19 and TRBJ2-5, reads DGGITQSPKYLFRKEGQNVTLSCEQNLNHDAMYWYRQDPGQGLRLIYYSQIVNDFQKGDIAEGYSVSREKKESFPLTVTSAQKNPTAFYLCASSARTLRVPETQYFGPGTRLLVL.

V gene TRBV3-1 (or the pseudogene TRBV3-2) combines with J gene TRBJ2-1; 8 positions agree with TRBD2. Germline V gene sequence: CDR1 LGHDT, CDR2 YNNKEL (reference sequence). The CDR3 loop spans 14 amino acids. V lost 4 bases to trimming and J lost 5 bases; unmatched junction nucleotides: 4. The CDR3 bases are TGTGCCAGCAGCCCGGGACTAGGGGACAATGAGCAGTTCTTC. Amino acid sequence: CASSPGLGDNEQFF.

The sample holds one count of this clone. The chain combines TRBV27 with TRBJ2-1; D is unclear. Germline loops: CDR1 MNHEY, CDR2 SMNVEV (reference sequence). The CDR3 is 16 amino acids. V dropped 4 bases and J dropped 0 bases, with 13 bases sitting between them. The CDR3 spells CASSSTDHLSYNEQFF. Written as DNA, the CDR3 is TGTGCCAGCAGTTCCACTGACCATCTCTCCTACAATGAGCAGTTCTTC.

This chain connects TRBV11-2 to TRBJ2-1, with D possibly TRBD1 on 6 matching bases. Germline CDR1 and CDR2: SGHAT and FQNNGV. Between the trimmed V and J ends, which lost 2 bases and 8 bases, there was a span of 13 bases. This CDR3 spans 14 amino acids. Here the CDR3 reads CASSLSRGGHEQFF. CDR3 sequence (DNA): TGTGCCAGCAGCTTAAGCAGGGGTGGGCATGAGCAGTTCTTC.

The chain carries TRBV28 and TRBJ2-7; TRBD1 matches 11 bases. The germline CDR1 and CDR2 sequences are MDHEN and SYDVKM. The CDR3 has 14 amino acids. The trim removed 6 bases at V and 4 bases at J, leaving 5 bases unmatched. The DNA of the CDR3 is TGTGCCAGCAGCCGGACAGGGGGCGAGTACGAGCAGTACTTC. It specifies CASSRTGGEYEQYF.

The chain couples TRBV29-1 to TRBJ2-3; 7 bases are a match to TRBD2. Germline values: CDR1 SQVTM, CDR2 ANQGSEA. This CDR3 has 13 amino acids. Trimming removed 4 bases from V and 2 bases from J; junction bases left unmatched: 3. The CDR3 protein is CSVASGLTDTQYF. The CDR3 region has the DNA TGCAGCGTTGCTAGCGGACTCACAGATACGCAGTATTTT.

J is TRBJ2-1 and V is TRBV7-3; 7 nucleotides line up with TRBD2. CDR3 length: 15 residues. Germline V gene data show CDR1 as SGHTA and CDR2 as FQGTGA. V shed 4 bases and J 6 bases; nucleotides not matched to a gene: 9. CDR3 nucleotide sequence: TGTGCCAGCAGCTCTCAGGGAGGGGCCCTCAATGAGCAGTTCTTC. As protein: CASSSQGGALNEQFF. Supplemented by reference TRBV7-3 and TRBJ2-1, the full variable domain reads GAGVSQTPSNKVTEKGKYVELRCDPISGHTALYWYRQSLGQGPEFLIYFQGTGAADDSGLPNDRFFAVRPEGSVSTLKIQRTERGDSAVYLCASSSQGGALNEQFFGPGTRLTVL.

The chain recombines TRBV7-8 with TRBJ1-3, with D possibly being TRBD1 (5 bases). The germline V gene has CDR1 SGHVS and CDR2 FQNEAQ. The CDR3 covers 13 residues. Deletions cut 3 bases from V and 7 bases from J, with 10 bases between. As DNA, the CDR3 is TGTGCCAGCAGCTTGGGGACGGGGAACACCATATATTTT. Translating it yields CASSLGTGNTIYF. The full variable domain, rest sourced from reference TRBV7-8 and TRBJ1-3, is GAGVSQSPRYKVAKRGQDVALRCDPISGHVSLFWYQQALGQGPEFLTYFQNEAQLDKSGLPSDRFFAERPEGSVSTLKIQRTQQEDSAVYLCASSLGTGNTIYFGEGSWLTVV.

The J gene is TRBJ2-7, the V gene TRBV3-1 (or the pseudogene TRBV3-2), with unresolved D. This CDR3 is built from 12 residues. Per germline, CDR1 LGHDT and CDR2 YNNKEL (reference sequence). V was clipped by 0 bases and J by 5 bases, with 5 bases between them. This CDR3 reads CASSQDSDEQYF. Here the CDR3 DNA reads TGTGCCAGCAGCCAAGACTCAGACGAGCAGTACTTC.

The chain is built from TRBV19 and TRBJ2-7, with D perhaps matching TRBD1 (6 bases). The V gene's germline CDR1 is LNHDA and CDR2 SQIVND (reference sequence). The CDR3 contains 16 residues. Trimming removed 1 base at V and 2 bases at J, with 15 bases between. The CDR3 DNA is TGTGCCAGTAGTATAGTCCTAACCACAGGGACCTACGAGCAGTACTTC. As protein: CASSIVLTTGTYEQYF. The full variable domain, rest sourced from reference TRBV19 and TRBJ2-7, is DGGITQSPKYLFRKEGQNVTLSCEQNLNHDAMYWYRQDPGQGLRLIYYSQIVNDFQKGDIAEGYSVSREKKESFPLTVTSAQKNPTAFYLCASSIVLTTGTYEQYFGPGTRLTVT.

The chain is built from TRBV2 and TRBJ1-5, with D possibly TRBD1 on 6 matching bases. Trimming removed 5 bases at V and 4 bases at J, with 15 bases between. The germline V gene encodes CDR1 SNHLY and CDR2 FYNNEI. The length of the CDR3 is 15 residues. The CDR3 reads CASSTLRDTNQPQHF. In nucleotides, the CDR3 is TGTGCCAGCAGTACTCTCCGGGACACTAATCAGCCCCAGCATTTT.

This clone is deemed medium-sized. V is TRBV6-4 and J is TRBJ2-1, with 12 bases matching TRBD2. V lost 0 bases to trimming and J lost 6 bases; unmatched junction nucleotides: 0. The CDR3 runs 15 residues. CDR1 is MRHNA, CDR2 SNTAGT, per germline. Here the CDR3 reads CASSDSTSGSNEQFF. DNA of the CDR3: TGTGCCAGCAGTGACTCGACTAGCGGGAGCAATGAGCAGTTCTTC.

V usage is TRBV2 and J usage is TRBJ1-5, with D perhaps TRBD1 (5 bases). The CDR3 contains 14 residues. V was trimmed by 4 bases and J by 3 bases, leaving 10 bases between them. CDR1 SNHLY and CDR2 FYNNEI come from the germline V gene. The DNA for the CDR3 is TGTGCCAGCAGTGTGGGGCTCGACAATCAGCCCCAGCATTTT. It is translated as CASSVGLDNQPQHF.

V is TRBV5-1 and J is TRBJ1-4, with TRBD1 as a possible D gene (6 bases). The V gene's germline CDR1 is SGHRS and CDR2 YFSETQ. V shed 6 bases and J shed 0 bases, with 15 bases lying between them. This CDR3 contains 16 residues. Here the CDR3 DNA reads TGCGCCAGCACCATACGAAGACAGGCAACTAATGAAAAACTGTTTTTT. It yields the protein CASTIRRQATNEKLFF.

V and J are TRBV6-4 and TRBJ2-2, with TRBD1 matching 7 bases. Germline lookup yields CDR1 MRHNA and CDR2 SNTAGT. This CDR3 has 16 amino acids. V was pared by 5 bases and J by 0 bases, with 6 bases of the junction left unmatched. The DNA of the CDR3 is TGTGCCAGCAGTTACCGGACAGGCGCGAACACCGGGGAGCTGTTTTTT. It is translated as CASSYRTGANTGELFF.

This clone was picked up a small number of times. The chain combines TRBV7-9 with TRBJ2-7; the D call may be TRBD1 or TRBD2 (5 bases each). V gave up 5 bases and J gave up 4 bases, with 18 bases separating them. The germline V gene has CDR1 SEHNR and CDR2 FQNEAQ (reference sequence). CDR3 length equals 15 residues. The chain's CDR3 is CASSPDLDGGYEQYF. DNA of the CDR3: TGTGCCAGCAGCCCGGACCTGGATGGGGGATACGAGCAGTACTTC.

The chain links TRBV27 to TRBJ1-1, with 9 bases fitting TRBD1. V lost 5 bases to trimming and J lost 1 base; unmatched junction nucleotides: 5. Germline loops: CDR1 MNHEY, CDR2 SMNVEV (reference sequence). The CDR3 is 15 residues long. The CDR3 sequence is CASSEGTGRNTEAFF. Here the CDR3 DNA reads TGTGCCAGCAGTGAAGGGACAGGGAGGAACACTGAAGCTTTCTTT.